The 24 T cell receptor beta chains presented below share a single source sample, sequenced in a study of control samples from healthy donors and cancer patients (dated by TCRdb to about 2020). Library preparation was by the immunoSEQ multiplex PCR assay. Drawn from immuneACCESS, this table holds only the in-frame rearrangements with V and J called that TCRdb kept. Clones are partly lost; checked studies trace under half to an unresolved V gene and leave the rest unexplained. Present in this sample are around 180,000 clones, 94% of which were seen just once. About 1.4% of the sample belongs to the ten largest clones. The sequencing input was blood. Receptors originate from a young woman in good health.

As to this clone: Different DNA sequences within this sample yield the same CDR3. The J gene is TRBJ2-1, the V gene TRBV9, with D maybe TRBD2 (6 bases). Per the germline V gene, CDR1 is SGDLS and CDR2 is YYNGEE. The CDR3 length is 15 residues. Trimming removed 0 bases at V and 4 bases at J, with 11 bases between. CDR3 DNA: TGTGCCAGCAGCGTAGACGGGAGAACTTACAATGAGCAGTTCTTC. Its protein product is CASSVDGRTYNEQFF.

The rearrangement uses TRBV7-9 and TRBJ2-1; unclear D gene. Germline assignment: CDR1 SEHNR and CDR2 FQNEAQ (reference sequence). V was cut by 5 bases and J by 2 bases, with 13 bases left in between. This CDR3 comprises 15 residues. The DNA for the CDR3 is TGTGCCAGCAGCCCGGACCGCAAACCCTACAATGAGCAGTTCTTC. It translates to CASSPDRKPYNEQFF. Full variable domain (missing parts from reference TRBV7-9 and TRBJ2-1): DTGVSQNPRHKITKRGQNVTFRCDPISEHNRLYWYRQTLGQGPEFLTYFQNEAQLEKSRLLSDRFSAERPKGSFSTLEIQRTEQGDSAMYLCASSPDRKPYNEQFFGPGTRLTVL.

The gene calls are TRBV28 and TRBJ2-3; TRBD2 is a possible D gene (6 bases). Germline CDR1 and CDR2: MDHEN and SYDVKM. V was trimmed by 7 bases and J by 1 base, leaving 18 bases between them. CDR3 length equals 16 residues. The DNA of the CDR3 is TGTGCCAGCACCACCCCAGCCACGGGAGGCACAGATACGCAGTATTTT. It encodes CASTTPATGGTDTQYF.

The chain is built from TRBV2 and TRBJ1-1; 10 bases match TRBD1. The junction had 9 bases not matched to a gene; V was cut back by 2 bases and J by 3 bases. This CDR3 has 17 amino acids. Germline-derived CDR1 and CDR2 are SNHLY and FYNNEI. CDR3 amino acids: CASSERAGQGRDTEAFF. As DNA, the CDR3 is TGTGCCAGCAGTGAAAGGGCGGGACAGGGGAGGGACACTGAAGCTTTCTTT.

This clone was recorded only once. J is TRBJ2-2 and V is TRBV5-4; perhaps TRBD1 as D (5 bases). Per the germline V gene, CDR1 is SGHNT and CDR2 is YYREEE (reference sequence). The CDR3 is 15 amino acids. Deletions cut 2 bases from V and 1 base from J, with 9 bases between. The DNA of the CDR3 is TGTGCCAGCAGCTTCCAGGGAATGAACACCGGGGAGCTGTTTTTT. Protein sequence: CASSFQGMNTGELFF.

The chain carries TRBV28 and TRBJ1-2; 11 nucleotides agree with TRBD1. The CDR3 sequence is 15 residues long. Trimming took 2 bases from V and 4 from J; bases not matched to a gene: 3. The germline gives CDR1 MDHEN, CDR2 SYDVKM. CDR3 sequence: CASSLAGTGGYGYTF. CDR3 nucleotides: TGTGCCAGCAGTTTAGCCGGGACAGGGGGCTATGGCTACACCTTC.

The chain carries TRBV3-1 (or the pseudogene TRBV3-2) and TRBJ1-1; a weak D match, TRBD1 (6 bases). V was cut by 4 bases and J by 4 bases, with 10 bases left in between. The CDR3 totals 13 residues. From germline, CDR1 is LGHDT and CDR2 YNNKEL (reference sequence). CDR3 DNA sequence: TGTGCCAGCAGCCGCCGACAGGCCACTGAAGCTTTCTTT. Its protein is CASSRRQATEAFF.

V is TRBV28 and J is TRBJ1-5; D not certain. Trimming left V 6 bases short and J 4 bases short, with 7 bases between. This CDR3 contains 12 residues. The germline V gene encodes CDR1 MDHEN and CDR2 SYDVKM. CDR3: CASRASNQPQHF. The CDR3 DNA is TGTGCCAGCAGGGCCTCGAATCAGCCCCAGCATTTT. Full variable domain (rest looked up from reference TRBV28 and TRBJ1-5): DVKVTQSSRYLVKRTGEKVFLECVQDMDHENMFWYRQDPGLGLRLIYFSYDVKMKEKGDIPEGYSVSREKKERFSLILESASTNQTSMYLCASRASNQPQHFGDGTRLSIL.

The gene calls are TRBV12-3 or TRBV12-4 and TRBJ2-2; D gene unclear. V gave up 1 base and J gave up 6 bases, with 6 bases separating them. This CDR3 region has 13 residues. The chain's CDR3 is CASSLVRSGELFF. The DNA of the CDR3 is TGTGCCAGCAGTTTAGTTAGGTCCGGGGAGCTGTTTTTT.

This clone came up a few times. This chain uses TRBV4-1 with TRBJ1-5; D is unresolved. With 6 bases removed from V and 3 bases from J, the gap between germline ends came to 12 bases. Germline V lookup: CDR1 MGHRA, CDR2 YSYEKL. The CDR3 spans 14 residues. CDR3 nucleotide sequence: TGCGCCAGCAGTCAGTTTTCGTCCAATCAGCCCCAGCATTTT. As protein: CASSQFSSNQPQHF.

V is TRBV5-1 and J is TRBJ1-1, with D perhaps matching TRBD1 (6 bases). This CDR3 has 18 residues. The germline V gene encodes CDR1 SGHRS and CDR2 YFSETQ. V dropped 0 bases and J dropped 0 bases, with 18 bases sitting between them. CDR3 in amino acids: CASSLAPGRQGMNTEAFF. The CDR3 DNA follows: TGCGCCAGCAGCTTGGCGCCGGGACGTCAGGGGATGAACACTGAAGCTTTCTTT.

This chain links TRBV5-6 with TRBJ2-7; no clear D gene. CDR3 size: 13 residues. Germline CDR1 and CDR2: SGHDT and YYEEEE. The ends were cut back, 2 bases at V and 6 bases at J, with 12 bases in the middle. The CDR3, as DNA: TGTGCCAGCAGCTTCCTACGACTGGGCGAGCAGTACTTC. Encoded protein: CASSFLRLGEQYF.

The CDR3 sequence is CASSLGREATQYF. In DNA, the CDR3 is TGTGCCAGCAGCTTAGGAAGGGAGGCTACGCAGTATTTT. V and J are TRBV11-3 and TRBJ2-3, with D possibly matching TRBD2 (6 bases). This CDR3 has 13 amino acids. The V end was cut by 1 base, the J end by 8 bases, with 10 bases between. The V gene's germline CDR1 is SGHNT and CDR2 YENEEA.

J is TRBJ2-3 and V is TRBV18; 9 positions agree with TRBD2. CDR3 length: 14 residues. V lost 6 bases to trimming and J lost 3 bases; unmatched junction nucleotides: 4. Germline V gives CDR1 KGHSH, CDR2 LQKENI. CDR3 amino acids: CASSPSGGTDTQYF. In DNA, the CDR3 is TGTGCCAGCTCCCCCAGCGGGGGGACAGATACGCAGTATTTT.

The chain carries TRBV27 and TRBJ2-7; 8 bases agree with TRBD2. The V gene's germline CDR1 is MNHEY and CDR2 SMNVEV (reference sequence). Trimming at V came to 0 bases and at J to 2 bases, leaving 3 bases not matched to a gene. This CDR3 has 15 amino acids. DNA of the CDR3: TGTGCCAGCAGTTTATCTACTAGCGGAGCCTACGAGCAGTACTTC. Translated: CASSLSTSGAYEQYF.

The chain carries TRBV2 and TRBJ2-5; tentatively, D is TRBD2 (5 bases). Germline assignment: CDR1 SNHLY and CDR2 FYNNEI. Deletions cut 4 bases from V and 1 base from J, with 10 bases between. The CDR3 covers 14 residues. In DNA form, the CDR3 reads TGTGCCAGCAGTGTAGAGCGGTCCCAAGAGACCCAGTACTTC. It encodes CASSVERSQETQYF.

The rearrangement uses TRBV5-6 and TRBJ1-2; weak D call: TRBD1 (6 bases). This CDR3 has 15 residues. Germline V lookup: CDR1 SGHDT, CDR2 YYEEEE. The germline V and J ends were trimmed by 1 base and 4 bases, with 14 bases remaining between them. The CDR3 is CASSLWGRTFYGYTF. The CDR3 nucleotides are TGTGCCAGCAGCTTGTGGGGGCGGACTTTCTATGGCTACACCTTC.

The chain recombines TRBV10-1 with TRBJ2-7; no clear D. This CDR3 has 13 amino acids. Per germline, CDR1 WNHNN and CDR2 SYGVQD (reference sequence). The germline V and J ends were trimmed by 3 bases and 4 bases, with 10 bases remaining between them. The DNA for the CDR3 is TGCGCCAGCAGTGACTCCCTTGGGTACGAGCAGTACTTC. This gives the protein CASSDSLGYEQYF.

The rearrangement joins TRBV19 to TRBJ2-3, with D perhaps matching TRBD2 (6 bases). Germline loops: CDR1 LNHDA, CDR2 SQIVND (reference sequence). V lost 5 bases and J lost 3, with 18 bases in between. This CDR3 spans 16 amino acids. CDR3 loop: CASSPAKAEGTDTQYF. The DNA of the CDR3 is TGTGCCAGTAGTCCGGCTAAGGCGGAGGGGACAGATACGCAGTATTTT.

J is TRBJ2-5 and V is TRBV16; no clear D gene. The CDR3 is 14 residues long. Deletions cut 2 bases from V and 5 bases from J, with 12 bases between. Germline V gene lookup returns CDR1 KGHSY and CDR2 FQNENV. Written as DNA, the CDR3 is TGTGCCAGCAGCCAAAACGGCCCTAGGGAGACCCAGTACTTC. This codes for CASSQNGPRETQYF.

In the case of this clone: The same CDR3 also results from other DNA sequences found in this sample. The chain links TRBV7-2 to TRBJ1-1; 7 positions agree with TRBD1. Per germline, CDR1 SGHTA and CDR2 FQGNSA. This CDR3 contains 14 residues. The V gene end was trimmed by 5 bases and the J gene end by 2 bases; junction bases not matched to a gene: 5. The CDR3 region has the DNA TGTGCCAGCAGCCCACAGGGGATCAACACTGAAGCTTTCTTT. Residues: CASSPQGINTEAFF.

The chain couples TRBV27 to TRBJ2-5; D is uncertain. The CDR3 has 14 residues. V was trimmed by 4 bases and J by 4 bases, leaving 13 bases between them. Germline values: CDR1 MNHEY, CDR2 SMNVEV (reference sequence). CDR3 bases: TGTGCCAGCAGTTCCCCTAGAGGTGGAGAGACCCAGTACTTC. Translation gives CASSSPRGGETQYF.

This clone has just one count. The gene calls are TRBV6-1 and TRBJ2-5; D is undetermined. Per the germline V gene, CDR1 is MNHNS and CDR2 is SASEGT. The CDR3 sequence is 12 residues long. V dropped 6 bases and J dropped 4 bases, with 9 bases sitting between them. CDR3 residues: CASRTSLETQYF. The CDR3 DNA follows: TGTGCCAGCAGGACGAGCCTAGAGACCCAGTACTTC.

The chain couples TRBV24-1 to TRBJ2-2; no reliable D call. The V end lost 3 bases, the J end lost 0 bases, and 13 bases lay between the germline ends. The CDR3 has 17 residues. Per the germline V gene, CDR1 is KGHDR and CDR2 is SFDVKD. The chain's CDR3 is CATSDTRRSANTGELFF. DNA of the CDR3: TGTGCCACCAGTGATACCAGACGGTCCGCGAACACCGGGGAGCTGTTTTTT.